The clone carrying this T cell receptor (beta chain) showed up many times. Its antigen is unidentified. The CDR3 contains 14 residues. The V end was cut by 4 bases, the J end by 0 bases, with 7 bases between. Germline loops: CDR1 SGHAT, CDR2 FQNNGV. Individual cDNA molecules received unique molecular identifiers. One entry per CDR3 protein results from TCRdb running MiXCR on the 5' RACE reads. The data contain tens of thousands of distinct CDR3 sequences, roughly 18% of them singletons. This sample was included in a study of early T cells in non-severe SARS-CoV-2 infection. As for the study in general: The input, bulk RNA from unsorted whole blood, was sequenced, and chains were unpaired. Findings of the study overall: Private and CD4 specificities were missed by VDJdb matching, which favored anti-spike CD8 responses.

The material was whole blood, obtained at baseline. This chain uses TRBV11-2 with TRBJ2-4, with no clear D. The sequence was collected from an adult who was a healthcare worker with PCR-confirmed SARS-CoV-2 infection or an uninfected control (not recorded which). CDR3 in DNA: TGTGCCAGCAGCTCTAGGTTAGCCAAAAACATTCAGTACTTC. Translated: CASSSRLAKNIQYF. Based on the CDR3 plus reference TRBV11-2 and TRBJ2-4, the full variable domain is EAGVAQSPRYKIIEKRQSVAFWCNPISGHATLYWYQQILGQGPKLLIQFQNNGVVDDSQLPKDRFSAERLKGVDSTLKIQPAKLEDSAVYLCASSSRLAKNIQYFGAGTRLSVL.